Described below is a single T cell receptor beta chain sequence and its context. These data belong to a study of blood T cell repertoires in COVID-19. As for the study in general: Nucleic acid was either cDNA or gDNA, and it came from T cells, B-cell-depleted T cells, or PBMCs.

Per the original data handling: Nucleated cell number was recorded as an estimate derived from reference gene primer amplification. Profiled with immunoSEQ multiplex PCR; TCRdb holds only in-frame clones, not every one. The DNA gave D and trimming, while V, J and clone size come from that table. The table includes more than 200,000 clones, approximately 86% detected once. Germline-derived CDR1 and CDR2 are SGHDT and YYEEEE. The CDR3 totals 12 residues. V lost 0 bases and J lost 7, with 8 bases in between. The chain recombines TRBV5-6 with TRBJ2-7; D ambiguous. Sequencing was performed on peripheral blood. The TCR was taken from a man aged 25-45 years with active or convalescent COVID-19. The chain's CDR3 is CASSLALNEQYF. CDR3 sequence (DNA): TGTGCCAGCAGCTTGGCCCTAAATGAGCAGTACTTC.